A single T cell receptor (beta chain) is shown here with its context. The CDR3 has 15 residues. Unmatched junction bases numbered 8, after V lost 5 bases and J lost 6 bases. Germline CDR1 is MGHRA and CDR2 is YSYEKL. This sample was taken from a study of cytomegalovirus exposure and HLA in healthy donors. The PCR was carried out with 60 Vbeta primers and 13 Jbeta primers. Clones were sequenced by immunoSEQ multiplex PCR, and TCRdb holds only the in-frame ones, with some missing. The sample lists approximately 180,000 clones, less than 85% occurring once. The origin of this receptor is a man aged 18-30 years in good health and CMV-seronegative. This chain links TRBV4-1 with TRBJ1-2, with 11 bases matching TRBD1. The sequenced sample was PBMCs. This CDR3 reads CASSDGDRGKNGYTF. For the CDR3, the DNA is TGCGCCAGCAGCGACGGGGACAGGGGGAAGAATGGCTACACCTTC.